The 30 T cell receptor beta chains below were found in one sample sequenced in a study of cytomegalovirus exposure and HLA in healthy donors. Use of 60 Vbeta and 13 Jbeta primers characterized the PCR. Generated by immunoSEQ multiplex PCR, the TCRdb table keeps only in-frame clones and is missing some. The repertoire holds around 120,000 clones, roughly 80% seen once, with about 3% in the top ten. Sequencing was done on a sample of PBMCs. The receptors were sampled from a woman aged 35 to 49 in good health and CMV-seropositive.

The chain employs TRBV2 and TRBJ1-2, with D unresolved. This CDR3 has 15 residues. V was trimmed by 2 bases and J by 3 bases, leaving 13 bases between them. The germline V gene encodes CDR1 SNHLY and CDR2 FYNNEI. For the CDR3, the DNA is TGTGCCAGCAGTGAAAGTATGGGCAGTTACTATGGCTACACCTTC. This sequence encodes CASSESMGSYYGYTF.

This clone occurred once. The chain employs TRBV7-8 and TRBJ2-3; 10 nucleotides line up with TRBD1. With V trimmed by 7 bases and J by 9 bases, 13 bases remained unmatched. Germline loops: CDR1 SGHVS, CDR2 FQNEAQ. The CDR3 runs to 15 residues. The chain's CDR3 is CASTKLDRGRGTQYF. CDR3 coding DNA: TGTGCCAGCACCAAACTTGACAGGGGGCGCGGGACGCAGTATTTT.

The table lists this clone with a count of one. V and J are TRBV27 and TRBJ2-2; TRBD2 aligns across 7 bases. Germline CDR1 and CDR2: MNHEY and SMNVEV (reference sequence). The ends lost 8 bases at V and 1 base at J; junction bases unmatched: 4. CDR3 length: 14 residues. CDR3 region: CASQLAVNTGELFF. Written as DNA, the CDR3 is TGTGCCAGCCAGCTAGCGGTGAACACCGGGGAGCTGTTTTTT.

The chain joins TRBV11-2 to TRBJ2-5, with 12 bases fitting TRBD1. The length of the CDR3 is 16 residues. The V gene end was trimmed by 5 bases and the J gene end by 1 base; junction bases not matched to a gene: 5. The germline V gene has CDR1 SGHAT and CDR2 FQNNGV. The CDR3 loop reads CASSNRDRGPQETQYF. In DNA form, the CDR3 reads TGTGCCAGCAGCAACCGGGACAGGGGGCCCCAAGAGACCCAGTACTTC.

The rearrangement joins TRBV2 to TRBJ2-7; D is perhaps TRBD1 (6 bases). CDR3 length: 15 residues. Germline V gene sequence: CDR1 SNHLY, CDR2 FYNNEI. V was cut by 5 bases and J by 0 bases, with 14 bases left in between. The CDR3 coding sequence is TGTGCCAGCAGTCCGTGGACAGTAAGCTCCTACGAGCAGTACTTC. It specifies CASSPWTVSSYEQYF.

The genes are TRBV18 and TRBJ1-3, with D maybe TRBD1 (6 bases). Germline assignment: CDR1 KGHSH and CDR2 LQKENI. The CDR3 loop spans 13 amino acids. V gave up 5 bases and J gave up 2 bases, with 7 bases separating them. The CDR3 loop reads CASSRDTGNTIYF. The CDR3 nucleotides read TGTGCCAGCTCAAGGGACACTGGAAACACCATATATTTT. Complete variable domain (other parts from reference TRBV18 and TRBJ1-3): NAGVMQNPRHLVRRRGQEARLRCSPMKGHSHVYWYRQLPEEGLKFMVYLQKENIIDESGMPKERFSAEFPKEGPSILRIQQVVRGDSAAYFCASSRDTGNTIYFGEGSWLTVV.

The chain carries TRBV6-5 and TRBJ1-4, with 10 bases that match TRBD1. CDR3 length: 14 residues. J lost 8 bases, V lost 5 bases, and 5 bases had no gene match. Germline lookup yields CDR1 MNHEY and CDR2 SVGAGI. CDR3 region: CASSQDRGWEKLFF. CDR3 DNA: TGTGCCAGCAGTCAGGACAGGGGGTGGGAAAAACTGTTTTTT.

This clone was picked up a small number of times. The V and J genes are TRBV12-5 and TRBJ2-7, with D perhaps matching TRBD1 (6 bases). Germline values: CDR1 LGHNT, CDR2 FRNRAP. CDR3 size: 12 residues. With 5 bases removed from V and 9 bases from J, the gap between germline ends came to 14 bases. CDR3 bases: TGTGCTAGTGGTCTCCAACAGGGATGGCAGTACTTC. It translates to CASGLQQGWQYF.

The V call is TRBV7-9, the J call TRBJ1-2; D gene ambiguous. The germline V gene has CDR1 SEHNR and CDR2 FQNEAQ (reference sequence). V was cut by 4 bases and J by 7 bases, with 10 bases left in between. CDR3 length equals 12 residues. This chain's CDR3 is CASSWRASGYTF. Written as DNA, the CDR3 is TGTGCCAGCAGCTGGCGGGCTTCTGGCTACACCTTC.

This rearrangement joins TRBV4-2 to TRBJ2-2, with D perhaps matching TRBD1 (6 bases). The CDR3 length is 15 residues. Germline-derived CDR1 and CDR2 are LGHNA and YNFKEQ. Trimming left V 0 bases short and J 6 bases short, with 11 bases between. For the CDR3, the DNA is TGTGCCAGCAGCCAAGAGGGGGCAGGCGCCGGGGAGCTGTTTTTT. It specifies CASSQEGAGAGELFF.

The chain recombines TRBV7-5 with TRBJ2-3; no check of the table's D call, TRBD1, against the DNA was made. TRBV7-5 is recorded as a pseudogene. The CDR3 contains 17 residues. The CDR3 sequence is CARSLSIGTESTDTQYF. The CDR3 nucleotides read TGTGCCAGAAGCTTAAGTATAGGGACAGAGAGCACAGATACGCAGTATTTT.

The rearrangement links TRBV5-1 to TRBJ2-2; TRBD1 matches at 10 bases. With V trimmed by 4 bases and J by 6 bases, 6 bases remained unmatched. The germline V gene encodes CDR1 SGHRS and CDR2 YFSETQ. This CDR3 has 15 residues. CDR3 loop: CASSASGTGAGELFF. The CDR3 nucleotides are TGCGCCAGCAGCGCATCCGGGACAGGGGCCGGGGAGCTGTTTTTT.

The chain joins TRBV7-3 to TRBJ1-1, with 9 positions matching TRBD1. V shed 6 bases, J shed 4 bases, and the junction held 3 bases outside the gene matches. Germline-derived CDR1 and CDR2 are SGHTA and FQGTGA. The length of the CDR3 is 13 residues. CDR3 in DNA: TGTGCCAGCAGTCTACAGGGGGCCACTGAAGCTTTCTTT. Its translation is CASSLQGATEAFF.

The chain combines TRBV5-5 with TRBJ1-2; 9 bases fit TRBD1. The J segment lost 0 bases and the V segment lost 4 bases, leaving 4 bases of the junction unmatched. The CDR3 has 15 amino acids. CDR1 is SGHKS, CDR2 YYEKEE, per germline (reference sequence). Here the CDR3 DNA reads TGTGCCAGCAGCCACGGGACAGGGACTAACTATGGCTACACCTTC. It specifies CASSHGTGTNYGYTF.

This chain uses TRBV7-6 with TRBJ2-7, with D possibly being TRBD2 (7 bases). The CDR3 length is 14 residues. The V and J ends lost 0 bases and 4 bases respectively, with 10 bases between them. Per the germline V gene, CDR1 is SGHVS and CDR2 is FNYEAQ. The CDR3 is CASSLAGGPYEQYF. The DNA of the CDR3 is TGTGCCAGCAGCTTAGCGGGGGGGCCATACGAGCAGTACTTC.

The rearrangement links TRBV9 to TRBJ2-3; D gene ambiguous. V was trimmed by 0 bases and J by 5 bases, leaving 4 bases between them. The CDR3 runs to 12 residues. In germline, CDR1 is SGDLS, CDR2 YYNGEE. The CDR3 loop reads CASSVEQDTQYF. DNA for the CDR3: TGTGCCAGCAGCGTAGAACAAGATACGCAGTATTTT.

V gene TRBV10-3 combines with J gene TRBJ2-7; TRBD2 matches 7 bases. V was clipped by 7 bases and J by 2 bases; unmatched bases: 8. There are 14 residues in the CDR3. Germline assignment: CDR1 ENHRY and CDR2 SYGVKD. CDR3: CAITTPGGAYEQYF. CDR3 sequence (DNA): TGTGCCATCACCACCCCGGGGGGTGCCTACGAGCAGTACTTC.

This clone was counted between two and nine times. The chain employs TRBV11-2 and TRBJ1-1, with a weak D call TRBD1 (5 bases). The ends were cut back, 1 base at V and 1 base at J, with 7 bases in the middle. CDR3 length equals 14 residues. CDR1 and CDR2 from the germline V gene are SGHAT and FQNNGV. This CDR3 is CASSLGGKNTEAFF. The CDR3 DNA reads as TGTGCCAGCAGCTTAGGGGGCAAGAACACTGAAGCTTTCTTT.

This clone was seen only a few times. CDR3 region: CASSAASGRVWDTQYF. The CDR3 region has the DNA TGTGCCAGCAGCGCCGCTAGCGGGAGGGTATGGGATACGCAGTATTTT. J is TRBJ2-3 and V is TRBV9, with 12 bases fitting TRBD2. CDR1 is SGDLS and CDR2 is YYNGEE in the germline V gene. With V trimmed by 3 bases and J by 6 bases, 8 bases remained unmatched. This CDR3 has 16 residues.

This chain uses TRBV27 with TRBJ1-1, with 7 positions matching TRBD1. There are 13 residues in the CDR3. Unmatched junction bases numbered 7, after V lost 5 bases and J lost 7 bases. Germline V gene lookup returns CDR1 MNHEY and CDR2 SMNVEV (reference sequence). In DNA, the CDR3 is TGTGCCAGCAGTATAGGGGGCGCGGGTGAAGCTTTCTTT. This translates into CASSIGGAGEAFF.

This clone was seen more than once but under ten times. The J gene is TRBJ1-2, the V gene TRBV30; the D is unclear. The CDR3 totals 16 residues. V was clipped by 2 bases and J by 0 bases, with 16 bases between them. Germline loops: CDR1 GTSNPN, CDR2 SVGIG (reference sequence). Written as DNA, the CDR3 is TGTGCCTGGAGTCTTTCAGAGGCAGTAGCTAACTATGGCTACACCTTC. It yields the protein CAWSLSEAVANYGYTF.

The chain uses TRBV10-2 and TRBJ1-1; 8 bases fit TRBD1. CDR1 WSHSY and CDR2 SAAADI come from the germline V gene. This CDR3 contains 14 residues. V lost 4 bases to trimming and J lost 3 bases; unmatched junction nucleotides: 4. DNA of the CDR3: TGCGCCAGCAGTGGACAGGGGCCTTACACTGAAGCTTTCTTT. Amino acid sequence: CASSGQGPYTEAFF.

This clone occurred once. CDR3 residues: CASSLEGGRYEQYF. As DNA, the CDR3 is TGTGCCAGCAGCTTAGAAGGCGGCAGATACGAGCAGTACTTC. This chain uses TRBV7-9 with TRBJ2-7; D unresolved. This CDR3 has 14 amino acids. V lost 1 base and J 4 bases, leaving 11 bases between the germline ends. Germline-derived CDR1 and CDR2 are SEHNR and FQNEAQ (reference sequence).

The V gene is TRBV6-5, the J gene TRBJ2-7, with 9 bases identical to TRBD1. V lost 6 bases and J lost 11; bases outside the gene matches: 11. Per the germline V gene, CDR1 is MNHEY and CDR2 is SVGAGI. CDR3 length: 13 amino acids. CDR3 DNA sequence: TGTGCCAGCAGCCCCAACCGACAGGGGGGGGAGTACTTC. Its translation: CASSPNRQGGEYF.

J is TRBJ2-7 and V is TRBV7-6; no firm D call. CDR1 is SGHVS, CDR2 FNYEAQ, per germline. Trimming took 1 base from V and 7 from J, leaving 11 bases between them. This CDR3 spans 13 amino acids. The CDR3 spells CASSLVGEREQYF. Here the CDR3 DNA reads TGTGCCAGCAGCTTAGTCGGTGAACGGGAGCAGTACTTC.

This sequence joins TRBV5-1 and TRBJ2-1; possibly TRBD2 for D (6 bases). This CDR3 contains 16 residues. Trimming removed 0 bases at V and 3 bases at J, with 13 bases between. Germline V gene data show CDR1 as SGHRS and CDR2 as YFSETQ. CDR3 in DNA: TGCGCCAGCAGCTTGGGAAGTAGCGGCAGCTACAATGAGCAGTTCTTC. This sequence encodes CASSLGSSGSYNEQFF.

This chain joins TRBV7-6 and TRBJ2-1; TRBD2 might be the D (5 bases). Germline V gene lookup returns CDR1 SGHVS and CDR2 FNYEAQ. V lost 1 base to trimming and J lost 8 bases, with 15 bases between them. The CDR3 is 15 residues long. CDR3 sequence reads: CASSLEVEDVDEQFF. CDR3 nucleotides: TGTGCCAGCAGCTTAGAAGTGGAGGATGTCGATGAGCAGTTCTTC.

The chain recombines TRBV27 with TRBJ1-6, with D possibly TRBD1 on 5 matching bases. V was clipped by 6 bases and J by 7 bases, with 13 bases between them. The CDR3 totals 14 residues. Germline V gene lookup returns CDR1 MNHEY and CDR2 SMNVEV (reference sequence). DNA for the CDR3: TGTGCCAGCAGGACGGAGCAGGGAAATTCACCCCTCCACTTT. As protein: CASRTEQGNSPLHF.

This CDR3 is CASSPSSGSTEQYF. CDR3 bases: TGCGCCAGCAGCCCCTCCAGCGGGAGTACCGAGCAGTACTTC. This chain joins TRBV4-1 and TRBJ2-7; 8 bases are a match to TRBD2. CDR1 and CDR2 from the germline V gene are MGHRA and YSYEKL. This CDR3 region has 14 residues. The trim removed 4 bases at V and 6 bases at J, leaving 8 bases unmatched.

This clone has just a few counts. The J gene is TRBJ2-3, the V gene TRBV19, with 8 bases matching TRBD1. CDR3 length: 12 residues. With V trimmed by 6 bases and J by 10 bases, 6 bases remained unmatched. Germline CDR1 and CDR2: LNHDA and SQIVND (reference sequence). The CDR3 sequence is CASSDQGAAQYF. The CDR3, as DNA: TGTGCCAGTAGCGACCAGGGGGCTGCGCAGTATTTT.